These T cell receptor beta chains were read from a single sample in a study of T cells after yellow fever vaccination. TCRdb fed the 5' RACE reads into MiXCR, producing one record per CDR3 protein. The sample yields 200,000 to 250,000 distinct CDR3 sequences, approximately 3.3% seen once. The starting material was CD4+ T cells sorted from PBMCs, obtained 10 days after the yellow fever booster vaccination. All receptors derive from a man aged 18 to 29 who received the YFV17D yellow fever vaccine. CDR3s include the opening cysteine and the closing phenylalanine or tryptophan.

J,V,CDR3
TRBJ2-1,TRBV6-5,CASSQDLAGVYNEQFF
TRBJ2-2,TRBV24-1,CATSDGIRDMNTGELFF
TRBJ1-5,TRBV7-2,CASSFSLRGQPQHF
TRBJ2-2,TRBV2,CASTRAGQHTGELFF
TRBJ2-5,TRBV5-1,CASSFPQALQETQYF
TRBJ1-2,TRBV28,CASSSPGPYGYTF
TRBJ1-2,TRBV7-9,CASSFRDREGGYTF
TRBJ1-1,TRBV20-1,CSARVTAGTEAFF
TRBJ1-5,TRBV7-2,CASSPGPSSQPQHF
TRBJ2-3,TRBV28,CASTGPGSIDTDTQYF
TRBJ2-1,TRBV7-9,CASSYRQDTYNEQFF
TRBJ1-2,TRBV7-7,CASSLASWGGANYGYTF
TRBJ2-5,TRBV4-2,CASSHEGTQYF
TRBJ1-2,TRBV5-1,CASSALDSSYGYTF
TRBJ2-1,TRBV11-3,CASSLEEGSYNEQFF
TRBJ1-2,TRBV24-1,CATISAPAWGQSSLGYGYTF
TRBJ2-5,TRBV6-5,CASGNRGPSFSQETQYF
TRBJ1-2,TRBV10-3,CAIRPGQGAEGYTF
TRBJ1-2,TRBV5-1,CASSADPTSGLSYGYTF
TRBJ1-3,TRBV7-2,CASSLAGYTGNTIYF
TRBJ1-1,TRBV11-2,CASSFRDGNTEAFF
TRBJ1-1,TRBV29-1,CSVPIRTGETEAFF
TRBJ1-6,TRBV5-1,CASSVTGDNSPLHF
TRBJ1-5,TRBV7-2,CASSLRGGNQPQHF
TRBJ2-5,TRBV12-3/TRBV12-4,CASSRTGGPEVCQYF
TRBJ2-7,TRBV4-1,CASRIPGVSYEQYF
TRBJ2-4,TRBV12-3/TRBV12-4,CASSSQGARAKNIQYF
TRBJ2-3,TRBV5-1,CASSLQTPRLDTQYF
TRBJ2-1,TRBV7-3,CASSLQGLFVEQFF
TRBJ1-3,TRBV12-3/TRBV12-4,CASRGGRISGNTIYF
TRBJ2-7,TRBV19,CASSPRTGVNEQYF
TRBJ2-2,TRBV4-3,CASSQLFTGELFF
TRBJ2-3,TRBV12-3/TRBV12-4,CASSLAGGSDTQYF
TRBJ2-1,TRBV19,CASSLNRGAVFF
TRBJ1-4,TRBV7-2,CASSARTGAESVF
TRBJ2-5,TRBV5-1,CASSLWETQYF
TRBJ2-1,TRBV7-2,CASAGHNEQFF